The clone carrying this T cell receptor (beta chain) showed up just once. What it recognizes is unknown. This entry is derived from a study of blood T cells in healthy people across ages. Study-wide points: Age advanced and TCR beta diversity per million T cells fell, roughly linearly. Leaving the PBMCs unsorted stopped any conclusive comparison of naive versus antigen-experienced cells. Samples with more naive T cells showed higher observed beta diversity.

A second 7 to 11 cycle PCR used barcoded and J-beta primers. Samples each returned at least 3 million CDR3-containing paired-end reads. MiXCR, applied by TCRdb to the 5' RACE reads, yields one record per CDR3 protein. The sample shows about 680,000 distinct CDR3 sequences, about half of them seen only once. This CDR3 is built from 15 residues. Germline lookup yields CDR1 MNHEY and CDR2 SVGEGT. Trimming stripped 7 bases from V and 0 bases from J, with 15 bases between. This rearrangement joins TRBV6-2 or TRBV6-3 to TRBJ1-2; D is possibly TRBD1 (6 bases). The sequence was obtained from an older woman in good health. The source material was blood. The CDR3 here is CASTRKDSTNYGYTF. The CDR3 DNA reads TGTGCCAGCACCCGAAAGGACAGCACTAACTATGGCTACACCTTC.